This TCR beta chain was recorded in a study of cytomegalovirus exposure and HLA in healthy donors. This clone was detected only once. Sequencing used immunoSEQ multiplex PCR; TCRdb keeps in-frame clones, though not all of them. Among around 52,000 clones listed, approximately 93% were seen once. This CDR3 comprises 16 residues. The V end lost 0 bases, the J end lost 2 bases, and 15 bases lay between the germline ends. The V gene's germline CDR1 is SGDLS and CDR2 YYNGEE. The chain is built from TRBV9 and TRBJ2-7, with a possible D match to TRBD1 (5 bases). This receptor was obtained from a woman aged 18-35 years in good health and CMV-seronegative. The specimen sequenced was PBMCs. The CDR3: CASSVDATARPYEQYF. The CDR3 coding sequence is TGTGCCAGCAGCGTAGATGCGACAGCCCGGCCCTACGAGCAGTACTTC.